One T cell receptor (beta chain) is described in this entry. J gave up 9 bases and V 3 bases, and 2 bases lay outside the gene matches. The CDR3 extends over 13 amino acids. Looked up from germline, CDR1 is SGHVS and CDR2 is FNYEAQ. This entry is derived from a study of patients and donors after allogeneic stem cell transplantation. TCRdb passed the RT-PCR reads through MiXCR, listing each CDR3 protein once. Of 150,000 to 200,000 distinct CDR3 sequences in the sample, around 30% were seen once. The source material was blood, either unsorted or a sorted T cell fraction (not recorded which). The V call is TRBV7-6, the J call TRBJ1-6, with 7 bases fitting TRBD1. The TCR comes from a human donor who was either an allogeneic HSCT recipient or a stem cell or donor lymphocyte infusion donor (not recorded which). It is not recorded whose cells these are; they may come from a transplant donor. CDR3 sequence (DNA): TGTGCCAGCAGCTTTGACAGGGTTTCACCCCTCCACTTT. It encodes CASSFDRVSPLHF.